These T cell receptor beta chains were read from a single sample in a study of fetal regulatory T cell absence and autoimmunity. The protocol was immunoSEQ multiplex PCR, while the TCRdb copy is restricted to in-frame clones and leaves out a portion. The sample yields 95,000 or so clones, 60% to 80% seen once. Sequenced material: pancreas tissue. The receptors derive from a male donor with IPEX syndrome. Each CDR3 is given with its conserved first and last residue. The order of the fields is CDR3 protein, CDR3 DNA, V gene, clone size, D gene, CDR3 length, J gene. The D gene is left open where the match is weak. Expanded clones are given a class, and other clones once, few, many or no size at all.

cdr3_aa: CASSQRGNEQYF; cdr3_nt: TGTGCCAGCAGCCAAAGGGGCAACGAGCAGTACTTC; v_call: TRBV14; clone_size: many; d_call: -; cdr3_length: 12; j_call: TRBJ2-7
cdr3_aa: CASSSLLGLGKKLFF; cdr3_nt: TGTGCCAGCAGTTCCCTATTGGGGTTGGGGAAAAAACTGTTTTTT; v_call: TRBV27; clone_size: -; d_call: -; cdr3_length: 15; j_call: TRBJ1-4
cdr3_aa: CASSHINEQFF; cdr3_nt: TGTGCCAGTAGTCACATAAATGAGCAGTTCTTC; v_call: TRBV19; clone_size: -; d_call: -; cdr3_length: 11; j_call: TRBJ2-1
cdr3_aa: CASSMILFSYEQYF; cdr3_nt: TGTGCCAGTAGTATGATCTTGTTCTCCTACGAGCAGTACTTC; v_call: TRBV19; clone_size: -; d_call: -; cdr3_length: 14; j_call: TRBJ2-7
cdr3_aa: CAWSVAGAYEQYF; cdr3_nt: TGTGCCTGGAGTGTAGCGGGGGCCTACGAGCAGTACTTC; v_call: TRBV30; clone_size: few; d_call: TRBD2; cdr3_length: 13; j_call: TRBJ2-7
cdr3_aa: CAITNSETSGRAYEQYF; cdr3_nt: TGTGCCATCACAAACTCTGAGACTAGCGGGAGGGCCTACGAGCAGTACTTC; v_call: TRBV10-3; clone_size: -; d_call: TRBD2; cdr3_length: 17; j_call: TRBJ2-7
cdr3_aa: CASRLTGDTEAFF; cdr3_nt: TGCGCCAGCAGACTCACAGGTGACACTGAAGCTTTCTTT; v_call: TRBV5-1; clone_size: -; d_call: -; cdr3_length: 13; j_call: TRBJ1-1
cdr3_aa: CSARVYAEQYF; cdr3_nt: TGCAGTGCTAGAGTTTATGCCGAGCAGTACTTC; v_call: TRBV20-1; clone_size: -; d_call: -; cdr3_length: 11; j_call: TRBJ2-7
cdr3_aa: CASSLGVYEQYF; cdr3_nt: TGTGCCAGCAGCTTAGGAGTCTACGAGCAGTACTTC; v_call: TRBV7-9; clone_size: few; d_call: -; cdr3_length: 12; j_call: TRBJ2-7
cdr3_aa: CSVETGRDTQYF; cdr3_nt: TGCAGCGTTGAAACCGGAAGAGATACGCAGTATTTT; v_call: TRBV29-1; clone_size: -; d_call: -; cdr3_length: 12; j_call: TRBJ2-3
cdr3_aa: CSVEKALVNGYTF; cdr3_nt: TGCAGCGTTGAAAAGGCCCTAGTGAATGGCTACACCTTC; v_call: TRBV29-1; clone_size: -; d_call: -; cdr3_length: 13; j_call: TRBJ1-2
cdr3_aa: CASSLYGTTLNYGYTF; cdr3_nt: TGTGCCAGCAGTCTCTATGGGACAACTTTAAACTATGGCTACACCTTC; v_call: TRBV27; clone_size: -; d_call: -; cdr3_length: 16; j_call: TRBJ1-2
cdr3_aa: CASSGSRVLYSNQPQHF; cdr3_nt: TGTGCCAGCAGTGGGAGCAGGGTGCTTTATAGCAATCAGCCCCAGCATTTT; v_call: TRBV6-1; clone_size: few; d_call: -; cdr3_length: 17; j_call: TRBJ1-5
cdr3_aa: CASSLGDYYEQYF; cdr3_nt: TGCGCCAGCAGCTTGGGGGACTACTACGAGCAGTACTTC; v_call: TRBV5-1; clone_size: few; d_call: TRBD2; cdr3_length: 13; j_call: TRBJ2-7
cdr3_aa: CASNADLSYGYTF; cdr3_nt: TGTGCCAGCAACGCAGACCTTTCCTATGGCTACACCTTC; v_call: TRBV2; clone_size: few; d_call: -; cdr3_length: 13; j_call: TRBJ1-2
cdr3_aa: CSAIKETQYF; cdr3_nt: TGCAGTGCGATCAAAGAGACCCAGTACTTC; v_call: TRBV20-1; clone_size: -; d_call: -; cdr3_length: 10; j_call: TRBJ2-5
cdr3_aa: CASSQAQTYEQYF; cdr3_nt: TGCGCCAGCAGCCAAGCTCAGACCTACGAGCAGTACTTC; v_call: TRBV4-1; clone_size: -; d_call: -; cdr3_length: 13; j_call: TRBJ2-7
cdr3_aa: CASRNEGVEKLFF; cdr3_nt: TGTGCCAGCAGAAATGAGGGGGTGGAAAAACTGTTTTTT; v_call: TRBV25-1; clone_size: -; d_call: -; cdr3_length: 13; j_call: TRBJ1-4
cdr3_aa: CASSVERGGNEQFF; cdr3_nt: TGTGCCAGCAGCGTAGAGCGGGGGGGCAATGAGCAGTTCTTC; v_call: TRBV9; clone_size: -; d_call: TRBD2; cdr3_length: 14; j_call: TRBJ2-1
cdr3_aa: CASSQDQAYEQYF; cdr3_nt: TGTGCCAGCAGCCAAGATCAAGCCTACGAGCAGTACTTC; v_call: TRBV14; clone_size: -; d_call: -; cdr3_length: 13; j_call: TRBJ2-7
cdr3_aa: CASSFRLSSDPYEQYF; cdr3_nt: TGTGCCAGCAGTTTCAGACTATCATCGGACCCCTACGAGCAGTACTTC; v_call: TRBV27; clone_size: once; d_call: -; cdr3_length: 16; j_call: TRBJ2-7
cdr3_aa: CASNRGREAFF; cdr3_nt: TGTGCCAGCAACAGGGGAAGGGAAGCTTTCTTT; v_call: TRBV6-5; clone_size: -; d_call: TRBD1; cdr3_length: 11; j_call: TRBJ1-1
cdr3_aa: CAPRGEATDTQYF; cdr3_nt: TGCGCCCCGAGGGGGGAGGCCACAGATACGCAGTATTTT; v_call: TRBV23-1; clone_size: -; d_call: -; cdr3_length: 13; j_call: TRBJ2-3
cdr3_aa: CASSLRGSGRASETGELFF; cdr3_nt: TGTGCCAGCAGTCTTCGGGGTAGCGGGAGGGCGTCGGAGACCGGGGAGCTGTTTTTT; v_call: TRBV27; clone_size: -; d_call: TRBD2; cdr3_length: 19; j_call: TRBJ2-2
cdr3_aa: CASSRAGTGAFYEQYF; cdr3_nt: TGCGCCAGCAGCCGTGCCGGGACGGGTGCTTTCTACGAGCAGTACTTC; v_call: TRBV4-1; clone_size: once; d_call: -; cdr3_length: 16; j_call: TRBJ2-7